One and the same sample provided the 4 T cell receptor beta chains below, sequenced in a study of blood T cells in healthy people across ages. A sample-barcoded 5' primer and a J-beta primer mix were used in a second PCR of about 6 to 12 cycles. TCRdb re-called the 5' RACE reads with MiXCR, one entry per CDR3 protein. The sample yields 850,000 to 1,000,000 distinct CDR3 sequences, roughly 50% seen once. Sequencing used blood. The receptors come from a man younger than 45 in good health.

The V gene is TRBV29-1, the J gene TRBJ2-5; D may be TRBD1 (5 bases). Germline CDR1 SQVTM, CDR2 ANQGSEA. Trimming left V 1 base short and J 2 bases short, with 11 bases between. This CDR3 has 14 amino acids. This CDR3 is CSVEVRQFQETQYF. CDR3 nucleotide sequence: TGCAGCGTTGAAGTCCGACAGTTTCAAGAGACCCAGTACTTC. Full variable domain (missing parts from reference TRBV29-1 and TRBJ2-5): SAVISQKPSRDICQRGTSLTIQCQVDSQVTMMFWYRQQPGQSLTLIATANQGSEATYESGFVIDKFPISRPNLTFSTLTVSNMSPEDSSIYLCSVEVRQFQETQYFGPGTRLLVL.

The chain couples TRBV6-6 to TRBJ2-5; TRBD1 aligns across 9 bases. Unmatched junction bases numbered 6, after V lost 6 bases and J lost 4 bases. The CDR3 extends over 14 amino acids. Germline-derived CDR1 and CDR2 are MNHNY and SVGAGI (reference sequence). The DNA of the CDR3 is TGTGCCAGCAGGAGGGACAGGGACTCAGAGACCCAGTACTTC. It specifies CASRRDRDSETQYF.

This clonotype appeared a few times. The chain carries TRBV29-1 and TRBJ2-1; 11 bases line up with TRBD2. The germline CDR1 and CDR2 sequences are SQVTM and ANQGSEA. Losses at the gene ends were 7 bases for V and 0 bases for J; bases not matched to a gene: 11. This CDR3 is 17 amino acids long. The CDR3: CSARGTSGGYSYNEQFF. In DNA form, the CDR3 reads TGCAGCGCAAGGGGTACTAGCGGGGGTTACTCCTACAATGAGCAGTTCTTC.

This clonotype appeared a single time. The J gene is TRBJ2-6, the V gene TRBV24-1; D might be TRBD1 (6 bases). The V and J ends lost 8 bases and 0 bases respectively, with 13 bases between them. This CDR3 region has 16 residues. Germline lookup yields CDR1 KGHDR and CDR2 SFDVKD. The CDR3 here is CATMGTRTSGANVLTF. Written as DNA, the CDR3 is TGTGCCACCATGGGGACAAGGACCTCTGGGGCCAACGTCCTGACTTTC.